Listed below are T cell receptor beta chains from one sample, sequenced in a study of immune evolution from preneoplasia to lung adenocarcinoma. Data came from immunoSEQ multiplex PCR; TCRdb stores just in-frame clones and leaves some out. The table records roughly 2,800 clones, 87% of them present only once. The specimen sequenced was FFPE adjacent normal lung tissue. These receptors were obtained from a person aged 70 to 85 with lung adenocarcinoma. CDR3s include the opening cysteine and the closing phenylalanine or tryptophan.

>TRBJ1-4|TRBV30
CAWSGKGADSNEKLFF
>TRBJ2-2|TRBV18
CASSPPPSGANTGELFF
>TRBJ2-1|TRBV7-9
CASSLVVAGEYNEQFF
>TRBJ2-5|TRBV28
CASSPAQGRKETQYF
>TRBJ2-5|TRBV4-1
CASSQDEWGALQETQYF
>TRBJ2-1|TRBV11-2
CASSPRADSSYNEQFF
>TRBJ2-2|TRBV12-5
CAKARDRGRSGELFF
>TRBJ2-1|TRBV7-8
CASSLLWEPVGDEQFF
>TRBJ2-7|TRBV28
CASSPTGVAGPGEQYF
>TRBJ2-1|TRBV6-1
CASTSRGKTYNEQFF
>TRBJ2-2|TRBV7-9
CASSWDTIRTGELFF
>TRBJ1-1|TRBV12-2
CASRLGLGQAKGAFF
>TRBJ1-5|TRBV6-1
CASKGPPGQPQHF
>TRBJ2-1|TRBV7-9
CASRTGGAFPDEQFF
>TRBJ2-7|TRBV29-1
CSVVLAGNYEQYF
>TRBJ1-4|TRBV6-1
CASSEGDGREGKLFF
>TRBJ1-1|TRBV28
CASSLALPNTEAFF
>TRBJ2-5|TRBV5-6
CASSLGGGEETQYF
>TRBJ1-2|TRBV27
CASSFGRGINYGYTF
>TRBJ2-7|TRBV29-1
CSVGAGGQTPEQYF
>TRBJ2-1|TRBV6-5
CASSGDRESYNEQFF
>TRBJ1-1|TRBV9
CASSSRSTEAFF
>TRBJ1-3|TRBV30
CAWQGSGNTIYF
>TRBJ1-1|TRBV6-1
CASSETGRGTEAFF
>TRBJ2-6|TRBV6-4
CASSDSGGAGANVLTF
>TRBJ2-1|TRBV6-1
CASSEVSNREQFF
>TRBJ1-5|TRBV5-1
CASSLSWQDNQPQHF
>TRBJ2-5|TRBV28
CASSLPRQGGKETQYF
>TRBJ1-1|TRBV6-6
CASSYEIRTEAFF
>TRBJ1-5|TRBV7-9
CASSPGQNQPQHF
>TRBJ2-3|TRBV10-3
CAIRSGTGTATQYF
>TRBJ2-2|TRBV27
CASSRNTGELFF
>TRBJ1-2|TRBV18
CASSPEGTWSYGYTF
>TRBJ2-7|TRBV29-1
CSVVPDGGYEQYF
>TRBJ1-2|TRBV7-9
CASSQGQVANYGYTF
>TRBJ1-1|TRBV10-1
CASPTGRGELNTEAFF
>TRBJ1-4|TRBV28
CASSLEAGANEKLFF
>TRBJ2-7|TRBV28
CASSSRRILAGGRYEQYF
>TRBJ1-1|TRBV5-1
CASSLPGQGAEAFF
>TRBJ1-1|TRBV25-1
CASSPRQGFLNTEAFF
>TRBJ1-1|TRBV6-1
CASKFSGTVTEAFF
>TRBJ2-7|TRBV5-6
CASSHGTTPYEQYF
>TRBJ1-3|TRBV6-1
CASARTGGLENTIYF
>TRBJ2-7|TRBV5-1
CASRLERGSGEQYF
>TRBJ2-7|TRBV2
CASSEGGRPPYEQYF
>TRBJ1-1|TRBV6-5
CASSAIQGARKVAFF
>TRBJ1-5|TRBV4-1
CASSQVRFQGIFNQPQHF
>TRBJ2-3|TRBV28
CASSAGWYSDTQYF
>TRBJ2-1|TRBV2
CASREINNEQFF
>TRBJ1-2|TRBV4-2
CASSQEWRMRGYTF
>TRBJ2-7|TRBV28
CASSSEYYEQYF
>TRBJ2-5|TRBV9
CASSLEGSETQYF
>TRBJ1-1|TRBV10-3
CATAGATEAFF
>TRBJ1-5|TRBV19
CASSIDPADRNQPQHF
>TRBJ2-3|TRBV29-1
CSVATSGGVGDTQYF